Each of the 25 T cell receptor beta chains below was sequenced from the same sample in a study of blood T cell repertoires in COVID-19. Assay: immunoSEQ multiplex PCR; the TCRdb copy retains only in-frame clones and omits some. Here the sample spans 200,000 to 250,000 clones, roughly 90% being singletons. Sequencing was performed on peripheral blood. These TCRs come from a man aged 60-69 years who had recovered from COVID-19.

The gene calls are TRBV4-1 and TRBJ2-2; the match to TRBD2 covers 13 bases. The length of the CDR3 is 16 residues. After removal of 7 bases from V and 2 bases from J, the junction contained 4 bases not matched to a gene. In germline, CDR1 is MGHRA, CDR2 YSYEKL. As DNA, the CDR3 is TGCGCCAGCAAGGGGACTAGCGGGACTAACACCGGGGAGCTGTTTTTT. Protein: CASKGTSGTNTGELFF.

V is TRBV27 and J is TRBJ1-1, with 9 bases aligning to TRBD1. Germline CDR1 MNHEY, CDR2 SMNVEV (reference sequence). The CDR3 covers 14 residues. The V segment lost 6 bases and the J segment 1 base; nucleotides outside the gene matches: 3. The CDR3 reads CASRRQGGNTEAFF. The CDR3 DNA follows: TGTGCCAGCAGAAGACAGGGGGGGAACACTGAAGCTTTCTTT.

This clone has a single count. The genes are TRBV10-3 and TRBJ2-7, with D perhaps matching TRBD1 (6 bases). The CDR3 has 15 amino acids. Trimming removed 5 bases at V and 0 bases at J, with 14 bases between. Germline lookup yields CDR1 ENHRY and CDR2 SYGVKD. This CDR3 reads CAISRPRGASYEQYF. The CDR3 DNA follows: TGTGCCATCAGTCGCCCCAGGGGCGCCTCCTACGAGCAGTACTTC.

The chain has TRBV7-2 and TRBJ2-7; 7 bases align to TRBD1. The germline V gene encodes CDR1 SGHTA and CDR2 FQGNSA. The CDR3 covers 14 residues. Trimming at V came to 9 bases and at J to 1 base, leaving 9 bases not matched to a gene. CDR3 sequence reads: CASSFGQASYEQYF. CDR3 in DNA: TGTGCCAGTTCTTTCGGACAGGCATCCTACGAGCAGTACTTC.

The rearrangement joins TRBV19 to TRBJ1-2, with D maybe TRBD1 (6 bases). Trimming removed 3 bases from V and 3 bases from J, with 14 bases in between. This CDR3 spans 15 amino acids. Germline assignment: CDR1 LNHDA and CDR2 SQIVND (reference sequence). For the CDR3, the DNA is TGTGCCAGTAGTATCCCAGGGGACACCCACTATGGCTACACCTTC. This codes for CASSIPGDTHYGYTF.

This chain uses TRBV6-5 with TRBJ1-1, with TRBD1 matching over 8 bases. Germline V gene lookup returns CDR1 MNHEY and CDR2 SVGAGI. Trimming at V came to 6 bases and at J to 5 bases, leaving 5 bases not matched to a gene. The CDR3 sequence is 13 residues long. Here the CDR3 reads CASSARGRTEAFF. The CDR3 DNA reads TGTGCCAGCAGCGCCAGGGGGCGTACTGAAGCTTTCTTT.

V gene TRBV11-2 combines with J gene TRBJ2-1; perhaps TRBD2 as D (6 bases). This CDR3 has 16 residues. CDR1 and CDR2 from the germline V gene are SGHAT and FQNNGV. V was pared by 5 bases and J by 1 base, with 15 bases between. The CDR3 reads CASSPQVGSSYNEQFF. The CDR3 DNA reads TGTGCCAGCAGCCCCCAGGTCGGGAGTTCCTACAATGAGCAGTTCTTC.

V is TRBV7-9 and J is TRBJ2-7; 8 bases match TRBD2. V lost 4 bases to trimming and J lost 3 bases; unmatched junction nucleotides: 5. In germline, CDR1 is SEHNR, CDR2 FQNEAQ (reference sequence). The CDR3 contains 14 residues. The CDR3 spells CASSSSSGGYEQYF. The CDR3 coding sequence is TGTGCCAGCAGCTCCTCCAGCGGGGGCTACGAGCAGTACTTC. The full variable domain, in which reference TRBV7-9 and TRBJ2-7 provide the parts outside the CDR3, is DTGVSQNPRHKITKRGQNVTFRCDPISEHNRLYWYRQTLGQGPEFLTYFQNEAQLEKSRLLSDRFSAERPKGSFSTLEIQRTEQGDSAMYLCASSSSSGGYEQYFGPGTRLTVT.

The J gene is TRBJ2-3, the V gene TRBV11-2; 9 bases fit TRBD1. CDR3 length equals 13 residues. V was clipped by 6 bases and J by 12 bases; unmatched bases: 10. Looked up from germline, CDR1 is SGHAT and CDR2 is FQNNGV. The DNA of the CDR3 is TGTGCCAGCAGAGGGACAGGGATCCCTACCCAGTATTTT. Encoded protein: CASRGTGIPTQYF.

The J gene is TRBJ1-2, the V gene TRBV2, with D possibly matching TRBD1 (5 bases). Trimming took off 3 bases at V and 4 bases at J, with 12 bases between the two ends. The CDR3 has 14 amino acids. Germline CDR1 reads SNHLY; CDR2 reads FYNNEI. The CDR3 loop reads CASSDQGSSYGYTF. The CDR3 DNA is TGTGCCAGCAGTGATCAGGGTAGCTCCTATGGCTACACCTTC.

This clone was seen only a few times. This rearrangement joins TRBV5-1 to TRBJ2-7; 8 nucleotides align to TRBD2. The V gene's germline CDR1 is SGHRS and CDR2 YFSETQ. The CDR3 is 14 residues long. The ends lost 4 bases at V and 5 bases at J; junction bases unmatched: 8. In nucleotides, the CDR3 is TGCGCCAGCAGCCGGAGCGGGGGTGGGAACGAGCAGTACTTC. Amino acids: CASSRSGGGNEQYF.

This clone was recorded once. V gene TRBV2 combines with J gene TRBJ1-2; D may be TRBD1 (6 bases). This CDR3 has 14 residues. Looked up from germline, CDR1 is SNHLY and CDR2 is FYNNEI. V was shortened by 8 bases and J by 0 bases, with 13 bases between the two germline ends. CDR3 sequence reads: CASSRTVTNYGYTF. Here the CDR3 DNA reads TGTGCCAGCTCTAGGACAGTCACTAACTATGGCTACACCTTC.

This clone has a handful of counts. The V gene is TRBV5-8, the J gene TRBJ2-3, with D possibly being TRBD1 (6 bases). Trimming left V 7 bases short and J 7 bases short, with 16 bases between. Germline V gene sequence: CDR1 SGHTS, CDR2 YDEGEE. The CDR3 sequence is 13 residues long. CDR3 in amino acids: CASFPSRGNTQYF. The CDR3 DNA reads TGTGCCAGCTTCCCGAGCAGGGGAAATACGCAGTATTTT. The entire variable domain, with the rest obtained from reference TRBV5-8 and TRBJ2-3, is as follows: EAGVTQSPTHLIKTRGQQATLRCSPISGHTSVYWYQQALGLGLQFLLWYDEGEERNRGNFPPRFSGRQFPNYSSELNVNALELEDSALYLCASFPSRGNTQYFGPGTRLTVL.

This clone has just one count. The J gene is TRBJ1-6, the V gene TRBV6-1; possibly TRBD1 for D (6 bases). The CDR3 is made up of 14 amino acids. V lost 2 bases to trimming and J lost 7 bases, with 9 bases between them. Germline V gene data show CDR1 as MNHNS and CDR2 as SASEGT. This CDR3 reads CASSERGNNSPLHF. The CDR3 bases are TGTGCCAGCAGTGAAAGGGGGAACAATTCACCCCTCCACTTT.

This clone was counted only a few times. The rearrangement uses TRBV6-5 and TRBJ2-3; tentative D call: TRBD1 (5 bases). V was clipped by 10 bases and J by 8 bases, with 19 bases between them. The CDR3 contains 13 residues. Germline V gene data show CDR1 as MNHEY and CDR2 as SVGAGI. This CDR3 is CATGQTRGGTQYF. In DNA form, the CDR3 reads TGTGCCACCGGGCAAACAAGGGGTGGTACGCAGTATTTT.

The J gene is TRBJ2-3, the V gene TRBV5-6, with D possibly TRBD2 on 6 matching bases. CDR1 SGHDT and CDR2 YYEEEE come from the germline V gene. This CDR3 is built from 15 residues. The V gene lost 1 base and the J gene lost 1 base, with 10 bases spanning the gap. CDR3 DNA sequence: TGTGCCAGCAGCTTGCCCGGCGGGGGCACAGATACGCAGTATTTT. Protein sequence: CASSLPGGGTDTQYF.

The V and J genes are TRBV7-2 and TRBJ2-2, with D possibly matching TRBD2 (5 bases). Germline V lookup: CDR1 SGHTA, CDR2 FQGNSA. The CDR3 is made up of 15 amino acids. V was cut by 7 bases and J by 6 bases, with 18 bases left in between. CDR3 sequence reads: CASTVPRGSPGELFF. As DNA, the CDR3 is TGTGCCAGCACCGTACCCCGGGGAAGTCCCGGGGAGCTGTTTTTT. Looking up the rest from reference TRBV7-2 and TRBJ2-2 gives the full variable domain: GAGVSQSPSNKVTEKGKDVELRCDPISGHTALYWYRQSLGQGLEFLIYFQGNSAPDKSGLPSDRFSAERTGGSVSTLTIQRTQQEDSAVYLCASTVPRGSPGELFFGEGSRLTVL.

The chain uses TRBV7-3 and TRBJ2-7, with TRBD2 matching 8 bases. V shed 2 bases and J 3 bases; nucleotides not matched to a gene: 9. CDR1 is SGHTA, CDR2 FQGTGA, per germline. The CDR3 is made up of 16 amino acids. As DNA, the CDR3 is TGTGCCAGCAGCTTATCACTAGCGGCATCATACTACGAGCAGTACTTC. It yields the protein CASSLSLAASYYEQYF.

The chain uses TRBV28 and TRBJ1-4; perhaps TRBD1 as D (5 bases). The CDR3 has 15 residues. Trimming stripped 6 bases from V and 5 bases from J, with 16 bases between. Germline CDR1 is MDHEN and CDR2 is SYDVKM. CDR3 amino acids: CASSLLSGGNEKLFF. CDR3 sequence (DNA): TGTGCCAGCAGCCTACTAAGCGGGGGAAATGAAAAACTGTTTTTT. Based on the CDR3 plus reference TRBV28 and TRBJ1-4, the full variable domain is DVKVTQSSRYLVKRTGEKVFLECVQDMDHENMFWYRQDPGLGLRLIYFSYDVKMKEKGDIPEGYSVSREKKERFSLILESASTNQTSMYLCASSLLSGGNEKLFFGSGTQLSVL.

V gene TRBV5-4 combines with J gene TRBJ1-4; D is unclear. Germline V CDR1 and CDR2: SGHNT, YYREEE (reference sequence). Trimming shortened V by 1 base and J by 5 bases, and 12 bases separated the two germline ends. This CDR3 has 15 residues. CDR3 coding DNA: TGTGCCAGCAGCTTGCCCTCCGGGAAGAATGAAAAACTGTTTTTT. This encodes CASSLPSGKNEKLFF.

This chain uses TRBV6-2 or TRBV6-3 with TRBJ2-7, with TRBD1 as a possible D gene (5 bases). The CDR3 is 16 amino acids. V was trimmed by 2 bases and J by 2 bases, leaving 16 bases between them. Looked up from germline, CDR1 is MNHEY and CDR2 is SVGEGT. The CDR3 sequence is CASSYARGVPAYEQYF. CDR3 nucleotides: TGTGCCAGCAGTTACGCTAGGGGTGTTCCCGCCTACGAGCAGTACTTC.

A single count supports this clone. The genes are TRBV5-4 and TRBJ2-7, with TRBD1 matching over 10 bases. With 4 bases clipped from V and 3 bases from J, the junction kept 7 bases outside the gene matches. This CDR3 is 15 amino acids long. Germline V gives CDR1 SGHNT, CDR2 YYREEE (reference sequence). CDR3 sequence reads: CASSLGQGVYYEQYF. In nucleotides, the CDR3 is TGTGCCAGCAGCCTCGGACAGGGGGTCTACTACGAGCAGTACTTC.

The chain recombines TRBV19 with TRBJ2-6; TRBD1 matches at 7 bases. The CDR3 covers 14 residues. CDR1 LNHDA and CDR2 SQIVND come from the germline V gene (reference sequence). Losses at the gene ends were 6 bases for V and 3 bases for J; bases not matched to a gene: 2. The CDR3 DNA follows: TGTGCCAGTAGCACAGGGGTTGGGGCCAACGTCCTGACTTTC. Translated: CASSTGVGANVLTF.

This clone turned up a few times. The genes are TRBV9 and TRBJ2-1; D gene uncertain. The CDR3 consists of 12 residues. V lost 7 bases to trimming and J lost 3 bases, with 8 bases between them. The germline CDR1 and CDR2 sequences are SGDLS and YYNGEE. The CDR3, as DNA: TGTGCCAGCGAGAACAGCTACAATGAGCAGTTCTTC. Amino acids: CASENSYNEQFF.

The chain has TRBV19 and TRBJ1-1; D perhaps matches TRBD1 (5 bases). The CDR3 runs to 17 residues. V lost 4 bases to trimming and J lost 6 bases, with 24 bases between them. Germline V CDR1 and CDR2: LNHDA, SQIVND (reference sequence). This chain's CDR3 is CASSTPTAIRGRAEAFF. The DNA of the CDR3 is TGTGCCAGTAGTACCCCGACAGCGATTCGGGGGAGGGCTGAAGCTTTCTTT.